This entry lists 10 T cell receptor beta chains sequenced from one sample in a study of T-cell reconstitution after alpha-beta-depleted transplantation in children. This sample's TCRbeta library carried unique molecular identifier barcodes. From the PCR reads, TCRdb called clonotypes with MiXCR, one entry per CDR3 protein. In the table there are 250,000 to 300,000 distinct CDR3 sequences, roughly 9.5% of which are singletons. The sample consisted of PBMCs from the stem cell graft donor, taken from the stem cell graft. All receptors come from a human donor who donated a stem cell graft to a child with SCID.

This clonotype was seen ten or more times. The chain is built from TRBV12-3 or TRBV12-4 and TRBJ1-1; 7 bases fit TRBD1. The ends lost 4 bases at V and 3 bases at J; junction bases unmatched: 5. The CDR3 consists of 14 residues. The CDR3 loop reads CASSSSRGDTEAFF. CDR3 bases: TGTGCCAGCAGTTCTTCCAGGGGGGACACTGAAGCTTTCTTT.

The V and J genes are TRBV9 and TRBJ2-1; TRBD1 is a possible D gene (6 bases). V shed 7 bases and J shed 0 bases, with 14 bases lying between them. The CDR3 runs 15 residues. Germline CDR1 SGDLS, CDR2 YYNGEE. Written as DNA, the CDR3 is TGTGCCAGCGACCGAGGACAGTCCTCCTACAATGAGCAGTTCTTC. It encodes CASDRGQSSYNEQFF.

This clonotype was picked up many times. This chain links TRBV18 with TRBJ2-1, with D possibly TRBD2 on 6 matching bases. Germline CDR1 KGHSH, CDR2 LQKENI. The germline V and J ends were trimmed by 6 bases and 4 bases, with 10 bases remaining between them. The CDR3 sequence is 13 residues long. The CDR3 loop is CASSPAGYNEQFF. The CDR3 DNA reads as TGTGCCAGCTCCCCCGCGGGGTACAATGAGCAGTTCTTC.

This chain links TRBV27 with TRBJ2-1; 8 bases line up with TRBD1. The germline V gene has CDR1 MNHEY and CDR2 SMNVEV (reference sequence). V lost 11 bases to trimming and J lost 7 bases; unmatched junction nucleotides: 4. This CDR3 region has 11 residues. The CDR3 region has the DNA TGTGCCGCCCGGACAGGGAATGAGCAGTTCTTC. Residues: CAARTGNEQFF.

The J gene is TRBJ2-5, the V gene TRBV9; the D gene is possibly TRBD1 (5 bases). Germline V CDR1 and CDR2: SGDLS, YYNGEE. Trimming pared 0 bases from V and 1 base from J, leaving 10 bases between. The CDR3 extends over 15 amino acids. The CDR3 nucleotides read TGTGCCAGCAGCGTAGGCAGGGCCAGCCAAGAGACCCAGTACTTC. It yields the protein CASSVGRASQETQYF.

This clonotype has a count of ten or more. The chain recombines TRBV10-3 with TRBJ2-7; D remains ambiguous. Germline V lookup: CDR1 ENHRY, CDR2 SYGVKD. The ends were cut back, 4 bases at V and 1 base at J, with 5 bases in the middle. The CDR3 extends over 12 amino acids. CDR3 sequence reads: CAISATSYEQYF. The CDR3, as DNA: TGTGCCATCAGTGCCACTTCCTACGAGCAGTACTTC.

Of note for this clonotype: A junction end diverges from the germline sequence, so it may reflect a read error. This chain links TRBV5-6 with TRBJ2-7; D might be TRBD1 (6 bases). The CDR3 runs to 14 residues. Germline CDR1 reads SGHDT; CDR2 reads YYEEEE. DNA of the CDR3: TGTGCCAGCAGCTCGGGACATCTCCTACTCAACCCGTTCTTC. Amino acids: CASSSGHLLLNPFF.

This rearrangement joins TRBV3-1 to TRBJ2-3; 9 positions agree with TRBD1. Germline V gene data show CDR1 as LGHDT and CDR2 as YNNKEL (reference sequence). V lost 10 bases to trimming and J lost 3 bases; unmatched junction nucleotides: 11. CDR3 length: 15 amino acids. For the CDR3, the DNA is TGTGCCACCACCAAGCAGGGGACAGGGACAGATACGCAGTATTTT. Protein product: CATTKQGTGTDTQYF.

V usage is TRBV5-1 and J usage is TRBJ2-5, with 11 bases matching TRBD1. CDR1 and CDR2 from the germline V gene are SGHRS and YFSETQ. The CDR3 runs to 18 residues. Trimming at V came to 4 bases and at J to 5 bases, leaving 16 bases not matched to a gene. CDR3 DNA sequence: TGCGCCAGCAGCCTATCCGGGACAGGGGGTCGTTTTGGGGAGACCCAGTACTTC. As protein: CASSLSGTGGRFGETQYF.

V is TRBV7-9 and J is TRBJ2-7; D is possibly TRBD1 (6 bases). Trimming left V 5 bases short and J 7 bases short, with 15 bases between. The CDR3 covers 13 residues. Germline-derived CDR1 and CDR2 are SEHNR and FQNEAQ (reference sequence). CDR3 DNA sequence: TGTGCCAGCAGCAAGGACAGCCCGGTTGAGCAGTACTTC. Translation: CASSKDSPVEQYF.